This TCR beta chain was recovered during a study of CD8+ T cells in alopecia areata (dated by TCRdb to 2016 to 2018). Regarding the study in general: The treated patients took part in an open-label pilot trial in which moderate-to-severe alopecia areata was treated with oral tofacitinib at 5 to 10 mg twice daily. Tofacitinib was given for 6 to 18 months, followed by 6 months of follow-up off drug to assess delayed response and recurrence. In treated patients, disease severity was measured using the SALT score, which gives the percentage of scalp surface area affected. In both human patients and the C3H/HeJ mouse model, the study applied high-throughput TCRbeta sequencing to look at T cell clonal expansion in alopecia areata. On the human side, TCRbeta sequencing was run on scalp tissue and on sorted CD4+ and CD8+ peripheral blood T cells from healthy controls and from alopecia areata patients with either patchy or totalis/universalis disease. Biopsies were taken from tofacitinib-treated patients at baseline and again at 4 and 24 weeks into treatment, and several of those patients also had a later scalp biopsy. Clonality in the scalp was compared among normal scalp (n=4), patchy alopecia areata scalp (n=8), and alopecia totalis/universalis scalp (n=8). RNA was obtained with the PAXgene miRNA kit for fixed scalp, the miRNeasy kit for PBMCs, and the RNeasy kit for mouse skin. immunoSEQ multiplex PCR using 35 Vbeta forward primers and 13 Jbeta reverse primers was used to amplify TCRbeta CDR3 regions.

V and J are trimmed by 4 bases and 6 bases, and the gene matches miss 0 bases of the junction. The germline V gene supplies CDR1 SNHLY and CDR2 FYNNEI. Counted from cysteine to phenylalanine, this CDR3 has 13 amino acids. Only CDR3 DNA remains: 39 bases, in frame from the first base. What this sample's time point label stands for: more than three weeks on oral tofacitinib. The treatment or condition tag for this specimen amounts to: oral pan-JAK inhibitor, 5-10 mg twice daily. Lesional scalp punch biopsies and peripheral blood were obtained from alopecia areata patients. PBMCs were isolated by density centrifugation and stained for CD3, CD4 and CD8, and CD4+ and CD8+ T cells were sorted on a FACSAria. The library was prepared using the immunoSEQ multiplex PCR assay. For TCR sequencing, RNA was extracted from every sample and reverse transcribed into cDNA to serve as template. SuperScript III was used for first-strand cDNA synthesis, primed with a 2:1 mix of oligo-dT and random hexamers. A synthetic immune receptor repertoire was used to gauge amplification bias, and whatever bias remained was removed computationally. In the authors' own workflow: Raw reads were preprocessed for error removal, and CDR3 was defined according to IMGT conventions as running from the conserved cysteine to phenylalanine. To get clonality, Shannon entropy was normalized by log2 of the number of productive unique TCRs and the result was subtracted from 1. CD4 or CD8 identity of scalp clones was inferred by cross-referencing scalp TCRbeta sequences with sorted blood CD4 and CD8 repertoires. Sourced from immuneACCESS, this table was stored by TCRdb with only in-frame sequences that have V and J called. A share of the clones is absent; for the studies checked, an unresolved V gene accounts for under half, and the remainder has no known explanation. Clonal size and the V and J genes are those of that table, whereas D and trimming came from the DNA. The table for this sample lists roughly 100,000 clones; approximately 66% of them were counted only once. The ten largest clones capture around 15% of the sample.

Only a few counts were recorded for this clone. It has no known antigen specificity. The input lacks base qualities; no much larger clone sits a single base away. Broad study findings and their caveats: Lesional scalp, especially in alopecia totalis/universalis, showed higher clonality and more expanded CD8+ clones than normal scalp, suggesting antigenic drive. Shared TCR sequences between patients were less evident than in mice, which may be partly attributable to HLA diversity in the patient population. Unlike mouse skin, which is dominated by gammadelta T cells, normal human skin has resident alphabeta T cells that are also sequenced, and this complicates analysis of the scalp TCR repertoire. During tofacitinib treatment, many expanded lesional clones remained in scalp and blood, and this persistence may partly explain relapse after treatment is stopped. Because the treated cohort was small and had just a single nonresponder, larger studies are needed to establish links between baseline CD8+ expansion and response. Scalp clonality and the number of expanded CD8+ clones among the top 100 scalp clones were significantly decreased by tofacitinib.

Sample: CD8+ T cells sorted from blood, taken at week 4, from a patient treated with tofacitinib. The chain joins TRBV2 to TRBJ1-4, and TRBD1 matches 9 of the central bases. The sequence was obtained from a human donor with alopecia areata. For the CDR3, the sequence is CASSGDRDEKLFF. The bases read TGTGCCAGCAGTGGGGACAGGGATGAAAAACTGTTTTTT.